This T cell receptor (beta chain) originates from a study of T-cell memory formation after mild COVID-19. TCRdb reprocessed the 5' RACE reads via MiXCR and lists one record per CDR3 protein. The sample holds a few hundred thousand distinct CDR3 sequences, 20% to 25% seen once. This CDR3 is built from 13 residues. Germline-derived CDR1 and CDR2 are MNHNS and SASEGT. Trimming removed 6 bases from V and 0 bases from J; junction bases left unmatched: 1. This rearrangement joins TRBV6-1 to TRBJ2-7; 8 bases are shared with TRBD1. The TCR was taken from an adult woman who had mild COVID-19 (a few samples of this study predate the infection). Cell type and time point are not known. Sequencing input: PBMCs or a T cell subset sorted from them (not recorded which). The CDR3 DNA is TGTGCCAGCAGGACAGGGGTCTCCTACGAGCAGTACTTC. Translating gives CASRTGVSYEQYF.